The 18 T cell receptor beta chains below come from one sample, sequenced in a study of cytotoxic CD8 clonotypes in ibrutinib-treated CLL. Repertoires were generated with immunoSEQ multiplex PCR, while TCRdb's copy carries only in-frame clones and drops some. The table lists 200,000 or so clones, roughly 77% of them singletons. This sample comprised PBMCs, obtained after 12 months of ibrutinib treatment. Receptor source: a human donor with chronic lymphocytic leukemia.

The chain has TRBV18 and TRBJ2-7, with TRBD2 matching over 10 bases. J was trimmed by 2 bases and V by 3 bases; bases with no gene match: 7. The germline V gene encodes CDR1 KGHSH and CDR2 LQKENI. The CDR3 has 16 amino acids. Here the CDR3 DNA reads TGTGCCAGCTCACCTTCGGGACTAGCGACCCCCTACGAGCAGTACTTC. Amino acid sequence: CASSPSGLATPYEQYF.

This clone appeared many times. The same CDR3 is also encoded by other DNA sequences in this sample. The gene calls are TRBV11-3 and TRBJ2-2; D may match TRBD1 or TRBD2 (5 bases each). Germline loops: CDR1 SGHNT, CDR2 YENEEA. The CDR3 spans 14 residues. Trimming cost V 3 bases and J 1 base, with 6 bases left between them. The CDR3 DNA reads TGTGCCAGCAGCTTGAGGGGGAACACCGGGGAGCTGTTTTTT. This codes for CASSLRGNTGELFF. The complete variable domain, with remaining parts taken from reference TRBV11-3 and TRBJ2-2, reads EAGVVQSPRYKIIEKKQPVAFWCNPISGHNTLYWYLQNLGQGPELLIRYENEEAVDDSQLPKDRFSAERLKGVDSTLKIQPAELGDSAVYLCASSLRGNTGELFFGEGSRLTVL.

The chain links TRBV15 to TRBJ2-2; D call uncertain. V was pared by 0 bases and J by 1 base, with 6 bases between. CDR1 and CDR2 (germline): LNHNV, YYDKDF (reference sequence). The CDR3 runs to 15 residues. The DNA for the CDR3 is TGTGCCACCAGCAGAGATTACAGGAACACCGGGGAGCTGTTTTTT. This gives the protein CATSRDYRNTGELFF.

This clone was counted a few times. The gene calls are TRBV4-2 and TRBJ1-1; the match to TRBD1 covers 9 bases. V was pared by 2 bases and J by 6 bases, with 4 bases of the junction left unmatched. Germline CDR1 LGHNA, CDR2 YNFKEQ. This CDR3 has 14 amino acids. The CDR3 region is CASSQPGQGPEAFF. The CDR3 DNA follows: TGTGCCAGCAGCCAACCGGGACAGGGCCCTGAAGCTTTCTTT.

The CDR3: CASSKQGARGGYTF. CDR3 sequence (DNA): TGTGCCAGCAGCAAACAGGGGGCGAGAGGTGGCTACACCTTC. The genes are TRBV7-3 and TRBJ1-2; 9 nucleotides align to TRBD1. With V trimmed by 5 bases and J by 7 bases, 8 bases remained unmatched. The CDR3 consists of 14 residues. Germline CDR1 is SGHTA and CDR2 is FQGTGA. The whole variable domain, filled in from reference TRBV7-3 and TRBJ1-2, reads GAGVSQTPSNKVTEKGKYVELRCDPISGHTALYWYRQSLGQGPEFLIYFQGTGAADDSGLPNDRFFAVRPEGSVSTLKIQRTERGDSAVYLCASSKQGARGGYTFGSGTRLTVV.

The chain combines TRBV28 with TRBJ2-7; D gene uncertain. V lost 2 bases, J lost 2 bases, and 7 bases lay in between. The CDR3 has 13 residues. Germline CDR1 is MDHEN and CDR2 is SYDVKM. The CDR3 nucleotides are TGTGCCAGCAGTTTAGACCCTACCTACGAGCAGTACTTC. It translates to CASSLDPTYEQYF.

V is TRBV6-5 and J is TRBJ2-7; 8 nucleotides match TRBD2. V dropped 0 bases and J dropped 3; count of bases not matched to a gene: 4. Germline V gives CDR1 MNHEY, CDR2 SVGAGI. CDR3 length: 15 residues. The CDR3 here is CASSYSLAGGYEQYF. The CDR3 nucleotides read TGTGCCAGCAGTTACTCCCTAGCGGGCGGCTACGAGCAGTACTTC.

The chain recombines TRBV7-9 with TRBJ2-7, with a tentative D call TRBD1 (5 bases). V dropped 4 bases and J dropped 5 bases, with 15 bases sitting between them. The CDR3 runs 14 residues. The germline V gene has CDR1 SEHNR and CDR2 FQNEAQ (reference sequence). The CDR3 is CASSSAPGRNEQYF. The CDR3, as DNA: TGTGCCAGCAGCTCGGCCCCAGGGCGGAACGAGCAGTACTTC.

This clone has more than one count but fewer than ten. The genes are TRBV7-8 and TRBJ1-1; 7 nucleotides match TRBD1. The V gene's germline CDR1 is SGHVS and CDR2 FQNEAQ. This CDR3 spans 14 amino acids. After removal of 5 bases from V and 0 bases from J, the junction contained 3 bases not matched to a gene. CDR3 DNA: TGTGCCAGCAGCACGGGGACAGTGAACACTGAAGCTTTCTTT. Its protein product is CASSTGTVNTEAFF.

V and J are TRBV7-3 and TRBJ1-6, with no clear D. Germline CDR1 SGHTA, CDR2 FQGTGA. With 5 bases removed from V and 13 bases from J, the gap between germline ends came to 18 bases. CDR3 length equals 14 residues. The CDR3 DNA follows: TGTGCCAGCAGCGTCGCGATCGGTTCGGCTCCCCTCCACTTT. Amino acid sequence: CASSVAIGSAPLHF.

This chain connects TRBV19 to TRBJ2-5; a weak D match, TRBD2 (6 bases). This CDR3 comprises 14 residues. V was clipped by 6 bases and J by 3 bases, with 14 bases between them. Germline V gives CDR1 LNHDA, CDR2 SQIVND (reference sequence). CDR3 DNA: TGTGCCAGTAGACCAACCGGGGGAGAAGAGACCCAGTACTTC. It specifies CASRPTGGEETQYF. The full variable domain, rest sourced from reference TRBV19 and TRBJ2-5, is DGGITQSPKYLFRKEGQNVTLSCEQNLNHDAMYWYRQDPGQGLRLIYYSQIVNDFQKGDIAEGYSVSREKKESFPLTVTSAQKNPTAFYLCASRPTGGEETQYFGPGTRLLVL.

The table lists this clone with a count of one. This chain links TRBV5-1 with TRBJ2-3; 7 bases match TRBD1. CDR3 length: 15 amino acids. Trimming at V came to 1 base and at J to 5 bases, leaving 7 bases not matched to a gene. Germline V gives CDR1 SGHRS, CDR2 YFSETQ. The CDR3 here is CASSLSEGAKDTQYF. CDR3 DNA: TGCGCCAGCAGCTTGTCCGAGGGGGCGAAAGATACGCAGTATTTT.

V is TRBV6-6 and J is TRBJ1-6; 9 nucleotides align to TRBD1. V shed 6 bases and J 7 bases; nucleotides not matched to a gene: 4. Per the germline V gene, CDR1 is MNHNY and CDR2 is SVGAGI (reference sequence). The CDR3 is 14 amino acids. This CDR3 is CASRPGQGNSPLHF. CDR3 sequence (DNA): TGTGCCAGCAGACCGGGACAGGGAAATTCACCCCTCCACTTT.

The CDR3 protein is CASSLGQGGNEQYF. In DNA form, the CDR3 reads TGTGCCAGCAGCTTGGGACAGGGGGGTAACGAGCAGTACTTC. This chain links TRBV7-2 with TRBJ2-7, with 11 bases fitting TRBD1. CDR1 is SGHTA and CDR2 is FQGNSA in the germline V gene. The CDR3 loop spans 14 amino acids. Unmatched junction bases numbered 3, after V lost 3 bases and J lost 5 bases.

V usage is TRBV10-1 and J usage is TRBJ2-1; 8 nucleotides align to TRBD1. CDR1 is WNHNN, CDR2 SYGVQD, per germline (reference sequence). This CDR3 contains 13 residues. The V gene end was trimmed by 10 bases and the J gene end by 7 bases; junction bases not matched to a gene: 9. The CDR3, as DNA: TGCGCCATGCAGGGACAGGTGGGTAATGAGCAGTTCTTC. Protein: CAMQGQVGNEQFF.

This clone appeared a few times. The chain has TRBV4-2 and TRBJ2-1; perhaps TRBD1 as D (5 bases). Germline V gives CDR1 LGHNA, CDR2 YNFKEQ. The CDR3 length is 15 residues. V lost 1 base and J lost 6, with 13 bases in between. The CDR3 DNA reads TGTGCCAGCAGCCAAGTCCCGGACCAGGGCAATGAGCAGTTCTTC. Translation: CASSQVPDQGNEQFF.

The CDR3 protein is CASSLAGGVGGYTF. The CDR3 region has the DNA TGCGCCAGCAGCCTGGCGGGGGGGGTAGGCGGCTACACCTTC. V and J are TRBV4-3 and TRBJ1-2, with D possibly matching TRBD1 (5 bases). CDR3 size: 14 residues. Looked up from germline, CDR1 is LGHNA and CDR2 is YSLEER. V lost 4 bases and J 8 bases, leaving 17 bases between the germline ends.

The V gene is TRBV9, the J gene TRBJ2-7; 7 bases line up with TRBD2. The germline gives CDR1 SGDLS, CDR2 YYNGEE. The CDR3 has 13 amino acids. After removal of 3 bases from V and 9 bases from J, the junction contained 9 bases not matched to a gene. CDR3 region: CASSARRGDRQYF. The DNA for the CDR3 is TGTGCCAGCAGCGCCCGACGGGGGGATCGGCAGTACTTC.